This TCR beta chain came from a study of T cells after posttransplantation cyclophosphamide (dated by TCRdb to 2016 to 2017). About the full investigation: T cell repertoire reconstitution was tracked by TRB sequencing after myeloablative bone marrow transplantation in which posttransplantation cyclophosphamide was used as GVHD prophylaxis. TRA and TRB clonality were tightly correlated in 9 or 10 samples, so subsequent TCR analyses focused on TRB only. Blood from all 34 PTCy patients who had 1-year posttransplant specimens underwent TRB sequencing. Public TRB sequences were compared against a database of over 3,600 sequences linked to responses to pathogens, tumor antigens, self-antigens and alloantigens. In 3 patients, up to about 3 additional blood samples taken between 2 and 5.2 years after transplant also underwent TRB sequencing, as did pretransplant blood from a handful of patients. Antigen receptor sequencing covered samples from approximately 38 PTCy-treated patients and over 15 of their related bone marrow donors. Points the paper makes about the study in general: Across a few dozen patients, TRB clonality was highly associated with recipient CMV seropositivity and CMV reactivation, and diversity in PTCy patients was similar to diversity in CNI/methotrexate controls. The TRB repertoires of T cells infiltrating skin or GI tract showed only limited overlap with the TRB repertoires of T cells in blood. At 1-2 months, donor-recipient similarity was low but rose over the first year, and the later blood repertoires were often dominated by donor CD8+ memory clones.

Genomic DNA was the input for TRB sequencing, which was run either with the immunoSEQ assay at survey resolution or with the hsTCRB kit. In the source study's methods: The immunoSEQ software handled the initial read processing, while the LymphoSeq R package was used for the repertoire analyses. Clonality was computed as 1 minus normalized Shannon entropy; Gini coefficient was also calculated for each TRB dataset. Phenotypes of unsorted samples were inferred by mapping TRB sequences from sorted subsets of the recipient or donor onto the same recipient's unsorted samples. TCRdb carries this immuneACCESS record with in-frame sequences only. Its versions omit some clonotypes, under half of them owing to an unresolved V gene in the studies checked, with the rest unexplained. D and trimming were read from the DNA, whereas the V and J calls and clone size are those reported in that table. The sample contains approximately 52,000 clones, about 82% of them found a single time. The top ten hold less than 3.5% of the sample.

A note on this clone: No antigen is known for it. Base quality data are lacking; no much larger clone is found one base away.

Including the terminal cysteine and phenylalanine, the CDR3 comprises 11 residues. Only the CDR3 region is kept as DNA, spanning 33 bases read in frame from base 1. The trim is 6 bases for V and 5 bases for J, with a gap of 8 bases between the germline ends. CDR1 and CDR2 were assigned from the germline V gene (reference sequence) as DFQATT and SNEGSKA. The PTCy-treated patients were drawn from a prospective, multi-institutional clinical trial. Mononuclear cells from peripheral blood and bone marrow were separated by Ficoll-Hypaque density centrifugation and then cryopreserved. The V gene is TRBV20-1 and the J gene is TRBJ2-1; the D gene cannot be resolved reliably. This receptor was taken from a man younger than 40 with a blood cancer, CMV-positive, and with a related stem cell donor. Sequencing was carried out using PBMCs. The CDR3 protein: CSAVEHNEQFF. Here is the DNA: TGCAGTGCCGTCGAGCACAATGAGCAGTTCTTC.